This entry concerns a single T cell receptor beta chain. These data are taken from a study of OX40 agonist ivuxolimab in advanced cancers. Turning to the study itself: An agonistic human IgG2 monoclonal antibody against OX40 (CD134) was given. Dose-escalation cases comprised hepatocellular carcinoma, melanoma, renal cell or head and neck cancer.

The germline V and J ends were trimmed by 0 bases and 0 bases, with 11 bases remaining between them. Germline V CDR1 and CDR2: KGHSH, LQKENI. The CDR3 totals 16 residues. Assay used: immunoSEQ multiplex PCR; TCRdb lists only in-frame clones, some missing. The data show some 61,000 clones, 75% to 80% seen once. The receptor comes from an adult with an advanced solid tumor such as melanoma, head and neck, liver or kidney cancer. Specimen: CD4+ or CD8+ T cells sorted from blood, collected in a trial of the OX40 agonist ivuxolimab. The chain recombines TRBV18 with TRBJ1-1; no firm D call. This CDR3 is CASSPPTLGMNTEAFF. CDR3 DNA sequence: TGTGCCAGCTCACCACCGACGCTTGGAATGAACACTGAAGCTTTCTTT.